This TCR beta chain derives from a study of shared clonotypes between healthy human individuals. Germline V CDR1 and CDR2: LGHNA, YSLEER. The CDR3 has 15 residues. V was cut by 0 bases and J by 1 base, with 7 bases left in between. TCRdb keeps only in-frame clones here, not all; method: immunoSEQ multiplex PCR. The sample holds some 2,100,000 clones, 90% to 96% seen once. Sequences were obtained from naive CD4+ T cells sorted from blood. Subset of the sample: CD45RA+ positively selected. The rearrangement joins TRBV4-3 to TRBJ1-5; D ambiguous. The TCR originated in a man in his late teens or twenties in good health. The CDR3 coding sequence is TGCGCCAGCAGCCAAGACGGGAGAAGCAATCAGCCCCAGCATTTT. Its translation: CASSQDGRSNQPQHF.